Below, 16 T cell receptor beta chains from the same sample are listed, as sequenced in a study of shared clonotypes between healthy human individuals (dated by TCRdb to 2020 to 2022). The library relied on the immunoSEQ multiplex PCR assay. TCRdb carries this immuneACCESS record with in-frame sequences only. Its versions omit some clonotypes, under half of them owing to an unresolved V gene in the studies checked, with the rest unexplained. The sample contains approximately 320,000 clones, around 86% of them found a single time. The ten largest clonotypes hold 15% to 20% of the sample. The sequencing sample was made of memory CD8+ T cells sorted from blood. The cell subset or site label on this specimen signifies: CD45RO+ cells pooled with CCR7-negative TemRA cells. These receptors were collected from a man between 18 and 35 years old in good health.

V and J are TRBV4-1 and TRBJ2-7; D gene unclear. V shed 3 bases and J shed 2 bases, with 8 bases lying between them. The CDR3 loop spans 13 amino acids. The germline gives CDR1 MGHRA, CDR2 YSYEKL. The DNA for the CDR3 is TGCGCCAGCAGCCACCTTGGGGCCTACGAGCAGTACTTC. This codes for CASSHLGAYEQYF.

The chain employs TRBV9 and TRBJ2-7; D is tentatively TRBD1 or TRBD2 (5 bases each). The V gene's germline CDR1 is SGDLS and CDR2 YYNGEE. The V gene lost 3 bases and the J gene lost 4 bases, with 14 bases spanning the gap. There are 14 residues in the CDR3. In DNA, the CDR3 is TGTGCCAGCAGCGCCGGGACGGGGCCGTACGAGCAGTACTTC. This codes for CASSAGTGPYEQYF.

The V call is TRBV5-6, the J call TRBJ1-1; the D gene is possibly TRBD1 (5 bases). Per the germline V gene, CDR1 is SGHDT and CDR2 is YYEEEE. The CDR3 spans 15 residues. V lost 0 bases and J 1 base, leaving 10 bases between the germline ends. The CDR3 sequence: CASSLGGPTNTEAFF. The CDR3 bases are TGTGCCAGCAGCTTGGGGGGACCGACGAACACTGAAGCTTTCTTT.

The chain employs TRBV7-9 and TRBJ1-1; 7 nucleotides line up with TRBD1. The CDR3 totals 15 residues. Germline V CDR1 and CDR2: SEHNR, FQNEAQ (reference sequence). The J segment lost 9 bases and the V segment lost 6 bases, leaving 16 bases of the junction unmatched. Here the CDR3 reads CASRLTGTEHQQAFF. CDR3 in DNA: TGTGCCAGCAGACTTACGGGGACAGAGCATCAGCAAGCTTTCTTT.

J is TRBJ2-7 and V is TRBV7-6, with D perhaps matching TRBD1 (6 bases). V shed 6 bases and J shed 4 bases, with 19 bases lying between them. The CDR3 totals 15 residues. Looked up from germline, CDR1 is SGHVS and CDR2 is FNYEAQ. CDR3 in DNA: TGTGCCAGCAGTCTCACAGGGTCCCCCCGTTACGAGCAGTACTTC. Protein sequence: CASSLTGSPRYEQYF. The whole variable domain, remainder taken from reference TRBV7-6 and TRBJ2-7, is GAGVSQSPRYKVTKRGQDVALRCDPISGHVSLYWYRQALGQGPEFLTYFNYEAQQDKSGLPNDRFSAERPEGSISTLTIQRTEQRDSAMYRCASSLTGSPRYEQYFGPGTRLTVT.

This sequence joins TRBV6-1 and TRBJ2-7; 10 positions agree with TRBD1. Germline values: CDR1 MNHNS, CDR2 SASEGT. V was clipped by 6 bases and J by 3 bases; unmatched bases: 8. The CDR3 runs 15 residues. Here the CDR3 DNA reads TGTGCCAGCAGCCGACCCGGGACAGGGGTCTACGAGCAGTACTTC. This codes for CASSRPGTGVYEQYF.

The chain uses TRBV5-1 and TRBJ2-7, with 7 bases matching TRBD1. The CDR3 is made up of 17 amino acids. Germline loops: CDR1 SGHRS, CDR2 YFSETQ. Losses at the gene ends were 4 bases for V and 0 bases for J; bases not matched to a gene: 13. This chain's CDR3 is CASSVDRVSPSSYEQYF. CDR3 coding DNA: TGCGCCAGCAGCGTCGACAGGGTATCCCCGAGCTCCTACGAGCAGTACTTC.

The chain carries TRBV15 and TRBJ2-5; 9 bases fit TRBD1. CDR3 length: 16 amino acids. CDR1 LNHNV and CDR2 YYDKDF come from the germline V gene (reference sequence). V lost 0 bases and J lost 4; bases outside the gene matches: 6. In nucleotides, the CDR3 is TGTGCCACCAGCAGAGATCTGGGACAGGGTAGAGAGACCCAGTACTTC. Its protein is CATSRDLGQGRETQYF.

This CDR3 reads CASSLVGTGPGELFF. CDR3 nucleotide sequence: TGCGCCAGCAGCTTGGTTGGGACAGGTCCCGGGGAGCTGTTTTTT. V gene TRBV5-1 combines with J gene TRBJ2-2, with TRBD1 matching over 8 bases. The CDR3 runs to 15 residues. Germline CDR1 and CDR2: SGHRS and YFSETQ. J gave up 6 bases and V 0 bases, and 4 bases lay outside the gene matches.

The V call is TRBV6-6, the J call TRBJ2-1, with D perhaps matching TRBD2 (6 bases). V was cut by 6 bases and J by 11 bases, with 11 bases left in between. This CDR3 has 11 amino acids. Germline V lookup: CDR1 MNHNY, CDR2 SVGAGI (reference sequence). The CDR3 sequence: CASRPGGKQFF. In DNA form, the CDR3 reads TGTGCCAGCAGACCCGGGGGTAAGCAGTTCTTC.

The chain has TRBV7-9 and TRBJ1-2; perhaps TRBD1 as D (6 bases). V was pared by 5 bases and J by 8 bases, with 21 bases between. The CDR3 totals 15 residues. Per the germline V gene, CDR1 is SEHNR and CDR2 is FQNEAQ (reference sequence). The CDR3 is CASSLDLLGADGYTF. CDR3 coding DNA: TGTGCCAGCAGCCTAGATCTCTTGGGGGCTGACGGCTACACCTTC.

The chain carries TRBV5-1 and TRBJ1-1; 9 bases align to TRBD1. The CDR3 totals 13 residues. V lost 4 bases, J lost 6 bases, and 4 bases stayed unmatched. Per the germline V gene, CDR1 is SGHRS and CDR2 is YFSETQ. The CDR3 region has the DNA TGCGCCAGCAGCCCCGGGACAGGGCCTGAAGCTTTCTTT. This gives the protein CASSPGTGPEAFF.

The J gene is TRBJ2-7, the V gene TRBV7-9; weak D call: TRBD2 (5 bases). The germline V and J ends were trimmed by 5 bases and 6 bases, with 14 bases remaining between them. The germline gives CDR1 SEHNR, CDR2 FQNEAQ (reference sequence). The CDR3 is 13 residues long. For the CDR3, the DNA is TGTGCCAGCAGCGGCAACGGTGGAGGCGAGCAGTACTTC. Its translation is CASSGNGGGEQYF.

This clone was counted ten times or more. The gene calls are TRBV4-1 and TRBJ2-3; 10 bases align to TRBD2. The V gene's germline CDR1 is MGHRA and CDR2 YSYEKL. V lost 1 base and J lost 5; bases outside the gene matches: 6. The CDR3 covers 16 residues. CDR3 coding DNA: TGCGCCAGCAGCCAAGTCGTCCTAGCGGGGGAAGATACGCAGTATTTT. This sequence encodes CASSQVVLAGEDTQYF.

This chain uses TRBV4-1 with TRBJ2-7, with D maybe TRBD1 (5 bases). From germline, CDR1 is MGHRA and CDR2 YSYEKL. This CDR3 contains 14 residues. V lost 1 base and J 7 bases, leaving 14 bases between the germline ends. In DNA form, the CDR3 reads TGCGCCAGCAGCCAAGTCCAAGGGGTGGGAGAGCAGTACTTC. Protein sequence: CASSQVQGVGEQYF.

This rearrangement joins TRBV7-9 to TRBJ2-7; TRBD2 agrees at 10 bases. Germline V lookup: CDR1 SEHNR, CDR2 FQNEAQ (reference sequence). With V trimmed by 5 bases and J by 0 bases, 13 bases remained unmatched. The CDR3 has 18 amino acids. The CDR3 DNA reads TGTGCCAGCAGCCAAGCTAGCGGGAGTTTGGGAAGCTCCTACGAGCAGTACTTC. Amino acids: CASSQASGSLGSSYEQYF.